This entry concerns a single TCR beta chain. This table comes from immunoSEQ multiplex PCR, and its TCRdb copy is limited to in-frame clones, with some not included. The sample contains 30,000 to 45,000 clones, over 65% of which appear only once. Trimming removed 2 bases at V and 1 base at J, with 8 bases between. The CDR3 is made up of 14 amino acids. CDR1 is KGHSH, CDR2 LQKENI, per germline. This specimen belongs to a study of pediatric ulcerative colitis. The source is a girl aged 10 to 17 with moderate ulcerative colitis. Sample: blood. V is TRBV18 and J is TRBJ2-5; the D is unclear. DNA for the CDR3: TGTGCCAGCTCACCAATCGTTCCCCAAGAGACCCAGTACTTC. Translation: CASSPIVPQETQYF.